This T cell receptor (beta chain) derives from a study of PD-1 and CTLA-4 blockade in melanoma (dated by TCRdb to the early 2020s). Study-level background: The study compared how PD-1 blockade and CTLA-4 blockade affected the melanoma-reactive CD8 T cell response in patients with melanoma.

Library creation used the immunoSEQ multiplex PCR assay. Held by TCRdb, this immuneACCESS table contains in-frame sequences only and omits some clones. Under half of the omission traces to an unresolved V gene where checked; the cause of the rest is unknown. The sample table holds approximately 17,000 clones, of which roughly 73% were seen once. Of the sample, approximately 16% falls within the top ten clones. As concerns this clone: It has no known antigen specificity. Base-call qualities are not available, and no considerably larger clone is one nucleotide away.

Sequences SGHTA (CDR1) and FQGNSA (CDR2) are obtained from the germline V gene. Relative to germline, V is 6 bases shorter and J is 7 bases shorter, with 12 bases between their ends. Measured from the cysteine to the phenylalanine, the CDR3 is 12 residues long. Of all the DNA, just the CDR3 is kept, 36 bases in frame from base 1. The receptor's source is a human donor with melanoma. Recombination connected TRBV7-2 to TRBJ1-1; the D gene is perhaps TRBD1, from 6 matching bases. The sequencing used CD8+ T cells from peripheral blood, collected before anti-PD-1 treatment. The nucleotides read TGTGCCAGCAGTACCAGGGGTTTTGAAGCTTTCTTT. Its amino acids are CASSTRGFEAFF.